The rows below give T cell receptor beta chains drawn from one sample of a study of CD8 T cell repertoires and HIV-1 epitope variants. Sequencing was performed with immunoSEQ multiplex PCR; in TCRdb, only in-frame clones are kept and a portion is missing. The table records about 4,800 clones, roughly three fifths of them present only once. Their recognized antigens are unknown. The sequencing input was cultured CD8+ T cells derived from PBMCs. The receptors derive from a male donor with HIV. CDR3s include the opening cysteine and the closing phenylalanine or tryptophan. Fields, in order: J gene, D gene, clone size, V gene, CDR3 protein, CDR3 DNA. A D gene is named only where the DNA matches it firmly. For some rows the clone size is stated as once, few or many, or as a class when expanded; others skip it.

J gene: TRBJ2-7; D gene: .; clone size: .; V gene: TRBV6-1; CDR3 protein: CASSESVGLEQYF; CDR3 DNA: TGTGCCAGCAGTGAATCGGTGGGGCTCGAGCAGTACTTC
J gene: TRBJ2-3; D gene: .; clone size: once; V gene: TRBV5-1; CDR3 protein: CASSLDQGAGDTDTQYF; CDR3 DNA: TGCGCCAGCAGCTTGGACCAGGGGGCGGGAGACACAGATACGCAGTATTTT
J gene: TRBJ2-1; D gene: TRBD2; clone size: few; V gene: TRBV27; CDR3 protein: CASSPTTSGYSYNEQFF; CDR3 DNA: TGTGCCAGCAGTCCTACGACTAGCGGCTACTCCTACAATGAGCAGTTCTTC
J gene: TRBJ2-7; D gene: .; clone size: few; V gene: TRBV10-3; CDR3 protein: CAISDSGKAYEQYF; CDR3 DNA: TGTGCCATCAGTGACTCAGGTAAAGCCTACGAGCAGTACTTC
J gene: TRBJ2-1; D gene: .; clone size: .; V gene: TRBV9; CDR3 protein: CASSVGSYNEQFF; CDR3 DNA: TGTGCCAGCAGCGTAGGGTCCTACAATGAGCAGTTCTTC
J gene: TRBJ2-7; D gene: .; clone size: .; V gene: TRBV12-2; CDR3 protein: CASSLRAGEQYF; CDR3 DNA: TGTGCCAGCAGCTTACGAGCGGGCGAGCAGTACTTC
J gene: TRBJ1-2; D gene: .; clone size: .; V gene: TRBV10-3; CDR3 protein: CAISEGGVYGYTF; CDR3 DNA: TGTGCCATCAGTGAGGGGGGAGTCTATGGCTACACCTTC
J gene: TRBJ2-1; D gene: .; clone size: .; V gene: TRBV5-8; CDR3 protein: CASSFGQGLGEQFF; CDR3 DNA: TGTGCCAGCAGCTTCGGGCAGGGCCTTGGGGAGCAGTTCTTC
J gene: TRBJ2-5; D gene: TRBD1; clone size: .; V gene: TRBV7-9; CDR3 protein: CASSRLEQGAQETQYF; CDR3 DNA: TGTGCCAGCAGCCGCCTTGAACAGGGGGCCCAAGAGACCCAGTACTTC
J gene: TRBJ1-1; D gene: .; clone size: medium-sized; V gene: TRBV28; CDR3 protein: CASSLLGRTEAFF; CDR3 DNA: TGTGCCAGCAGTTTATTGGGTAGGACTGAAGCTTTCTTT
J gene: TRBJ2-4; D gene: .; clone size: .; V gene: TRBV28; CDR3 protein: CASTMDMENIQYF; CDR3 DNA: TGTGCCAGCACTATGGACATGGAAAACATTCAGTACTTC
J gene: TRBJ1-3; D gene: .; clone size: .; V gene: TRBV5-6; CDR3 protein: CASSRALMDGNTIYF; CDR3 DNA: TGTGCCAGCAGCCGGGCCCTTATGGATGGAAACACCATATATTTT
J gene: TRBJ1-2; D gene: TRBD1; clone size: .; V gene: TRBV27; CDR3 protein: CASSLVEGAGVDGYTF; CDR3 DNA: TGTGCCAGCAGTTTGGTAGAGGGGGCAGGGGTTGACGGCTACACCTTC
J gene: TRBJ2-1; D gene: .; clone size: once; V gene: TRBV7-7; CDR3 protein: CASSQDFTDEQFF; CDR3 DNA: TGTGCTAGCAGCCAGGACTTTACGGATGAGCAGTTCTTC
J gene: TRBJ2-1; D gene: TRBD1; clone size: .; V gene: TRBV11-2; CDR3 protein: CASSPRPGQSSYNEQFF; CDR3 DNA: TGTGCCAGCAGCCCGAGGCCGGGACAGAGCTCCTACAATGAGCAGTTCTTC
J gene: TRBJ2-7; D gene: .; clone size: .; V gene: TRBV4-2; CDR3 protein: CASSPGGYEQYF; CDR3 DNA: TGTGCCAGCAGCCCCGGGGGATACGAGCAGTACTTC
J gene: TRBJ2-7; D gene: .; clone size: .; V gene: TRBV7-5; CDR3 protein: CASSLRAGEQYF; CDR3 DNA: TGTGCCAGCAGCTTACGAGCGGGCGAGCAGTACTTC
J gene: TRBJ2-1; D gene: TRBD2; clone size: few; V gene: TRBV29-1; CDR3 protein: CSVGGTSGWRGEQFF; CDR3 DNA: TGCAGCGTGGGGGGGACTAGCGGGTGGAGGGGTGAGCAGTTCTTC
J gene: TRBJ1-4; D gene: .; clone size: once; V gene: TRBV4-3; CDR3 protein: CASSQFLGAENEKLFF; CDR3 DNA: TGCGCCAGCAGCCAATTCCTCGGGGCAGAGAATGAAAAACTGTTTTTT
J gene: TRBJ2-7; D gene: .; clone size: few; V gene: TRBV2; CDR3 protein: CASSDELEIYEQYF; CDR3 DNA: TGTGCCAGCAGTGACGAGCTCGAGATCTACGAGCAGTACTTC
J gene: TRBJ1-1; D gene: .; clone size: .; V gene: TRBV7-9; CDR3 protein: CASSFPREGTEAFF; CDR3 DNA: TGTGCCAGCAGCTTCCCCAGGGAGGGGACTGAGGCTTTCTTT
J gene: TRBJ2-6; D gene: .; clone size: .; V gene: TRBV4-2; CDR3 protein: CASSQENFSGANVLTF; CDR3 DNA: TGTGCCAGCAGCCAAGAGAATTTCTCTGGGGCCAACGTCCTGACTTTC
J gene: TRBJ2-1; D gene: TRBD1; clone size: .; V gene: TRBV27; CDR3 protein: CASRSTLGQTGGNEQFF; CDR3 DNA: TGTGCCAGCAGGAGCACCCTGGGACAGACCGGAGGCAATGAGCAGTTCTTC
J gene: TRBJ2-3; D gene: .; clone size: .; V gene: TRBV4-1; CDR3 protein: CASSQDQNTDTQYF; CDR3 DNA: TGCGCCAGCAGCCAAGACCAGAACACAGATACGCAGTATTTT
J gene: TRBJ2-6; D gene: TRBD2; clone size: once; V gene: TRBV2; CDR3 protein: CASSDGTTSGANVLTF; CDR3 DNA: TGTGCCAGCAGTGACGGGACTACCTCTGGGGCCAACGTCCTGACTTTC
J gene: TRBJ2-3; D gene: TRBD2; clone size: .; V gene: TRBV2; CDR3 protein: CASSDSGGPTDTQYF; CDR3 DNA: TGTGCCAGCAGTGACAGCGGGGGGCCCACAGATACGCAGTATTTT
J gene: TRBJ2-7; D gene: TRBD1; clone size: .; V gene: TRBV5-4; CDR3 protein: CASSLDLRQGLYEQYF; CDR3 DNA: TGTGCCAGCAGCTTGGACTTAAGACAGGGGTTGTACGAGCAGTACTTC
J gene: TRBJ2-7; D gene: .; clone size: .; V gene: TRBV28; CDR3 protein: CASSLSRGVEQYF; CDR3 DNA: TGTGCCAGCAGTTTGAGCAGGGGGGTCGAGCAGTACTTC
J gene: TRBJ1-2; D gene: .; clone size: .; V gene: TRBV27; CDR3 protein: CASSPTWTEANYGYTF; CDR3 DNA: TGTGCCAGCAGTCCTACTTGGACAGAAGCTAACTATGGCTACACCTTC
J gene: TRBJ2-5; D gene: .; clone size: .; V gene: TRBV9; CDR3 protein: CASSSAGIDQETQYF; CDR3 DNA: TGTGCCAGCAGCTCCGCCGGGATAGATCAAGAGACCCAGTACTTC
J gene: TRBJ2-5; D gene: .; clone size: .; V gene: TRBV15; CDR3 protein: CATSRDRSVGETQYF; CDR3 DNA: TGTGCCACCAGCAGAGATCGATCGGTAGGGGAGACCCAGTACTTC
J gene: TRBJ2-1; D gene: TRBD2; clone size: .; V gene: TRBV29-1; CDR3 protein: CSVEGGQGLAGGRYNEQFF; CDR3 DNA: TGCAGCGTTGAAGGAGGCCAAGGACTAGCGGGAGGTCGCTACAATGAGCAGTTCTTC
J gene: TRBJ2-7; D gene: TRBD2; clone size: .; V gene: TRBV28; CDR3 protein: CASSFSLAGGSSYEQYF; CDR3 DNA: TGTGCCAGCAGTTTTTCTCTAGCGGGAGGTAGCTCCTACGAGCAGTACTTC
J gene: TRBJ2-7; D gene: .; clone size: few; V gene: TRBV7-9; CDR3 protein: CASSLIGTYEQYF; CDR3 DNA: TGTGCCAGCAGCTTAATTGGGACCTACGAGCAGTACTTC
J gene: TRBJ1-2; D gene: .; clone size: .; V gene: TRBV7-2; CDR3 protein: CASSFTPPAIARGYTF; CDR3 DNA: TGTGCCAGCAGCTTCACCCCCCCCGCGATAGCACGTGGCTACACCTTC
J gene: TRBJ2-7; D gene: .; clone size: .; V gene: TRBV4-3; CDR3 protein: CASSQDTSSVYYEQYF; CDR3 DNA: TGCGCCAGCAGCCAAGACACTAGCAGTGTATACTACGAGCAGTACTTC
J gene: TRBJ2-5; D gene: TRBD2; clone size: .; V gene: TRBV7-8; CDR3 protein: CASSPQVSGSKTQYF; CDR3 DNA: TGTGCCAGCAGCCCCCAGGTTAGCGGGAGTAAGACCCAGTACTTC
J gene: TRBJ2-2; D gene: TRBD1; clone size: .; V gene: TRBV19; CDR3 protein: CASSIDRADGELFF; CDR3 DNA: TGTGCCAGTAGTATCGACAGGGCGGACGGGGAGCTGTTTTTT
J gene: TRBJ1-4; D gene: TRBD1; clone size: .; V gene: TRBV7-9; CDR3 protein: CASSRQGTNEKLFF; CDR3 DNA: TGTGCCAGCAGCCGACAGGGAACTAATGAAAAACTGTTTTTT
J gene: TRBJ1-4; D gene: .; clone size: few; V gene: TRBV9; CDR3 protein: CASSEEGTWSEKLFF; CDR3 DNA: TGTGCCAGCAGCGAGGAGGGGACGTGGAGTGAAAAACTGTTTTTT
J gene: TRBJ1-1; D gene: TRBD1; clone size: .; V gene: TRBV28; CDR3 protein: CASSPQQGLDTEAFF; CDR3 DNA: TGTGCCAGCAGTCCTCAACAGGGGTTGGATACTGAAGCTTTCTTT
J gene: TRBJ1-4; D gene: .; clone size: .; V gene: TRBV25-1; CDR3 protein: CASSEYVGATNEKLFF; CDR3 DNA: TGTGCCAGCAGTGAATATGTTGGAGCAACTAATGAAAAACTGTTTTTT
J gene: TRBJ1-1; D gene: .; clone size: .; V gene: TRBV11-2; CDR3 protein: CASSPGHTEAFF; CDR3 DNA: TGTGCCAGCTCCCCAGGGCACACTGAAGCTTTCTTT